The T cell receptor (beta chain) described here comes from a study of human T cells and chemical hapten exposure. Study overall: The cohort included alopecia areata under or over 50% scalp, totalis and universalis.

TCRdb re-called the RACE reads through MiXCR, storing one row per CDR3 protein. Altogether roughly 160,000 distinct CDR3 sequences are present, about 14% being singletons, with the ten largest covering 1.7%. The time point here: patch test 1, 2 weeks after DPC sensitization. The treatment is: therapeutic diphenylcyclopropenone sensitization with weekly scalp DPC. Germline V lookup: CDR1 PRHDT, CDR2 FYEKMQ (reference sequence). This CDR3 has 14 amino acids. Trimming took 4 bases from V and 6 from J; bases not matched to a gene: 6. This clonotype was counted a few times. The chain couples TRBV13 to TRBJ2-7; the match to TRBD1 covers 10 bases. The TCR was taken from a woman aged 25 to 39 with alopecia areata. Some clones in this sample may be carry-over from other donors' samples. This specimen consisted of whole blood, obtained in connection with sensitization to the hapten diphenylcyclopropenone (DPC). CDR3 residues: CASSSRDRGREQYF. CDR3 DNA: TGTGCCAGCAGCTCACGGGACAGGGGCCGCGAGCAGTACTTC.